This is a list of T cell receptor beta chains from one sample in a study of blood T cell repertoires in COVID-19. TCRdb keeps only in-frame clones here, not all; method: immunoSEQ multiplex PCR. The repertoire holds over 35,000 clones, with more than 65% as singletons. Sequenced sample: peripheral blood. The receptors here all came from a man aged 65-85 years with acute or convalescent COVID-19. Each CDR3 is given with its conserved first and last residue. D genes are given only for firm matches. Clone size appears in some rows only: once, few, many, or a class for an expanded clone.

CDR3: CASSRGGTLSYEQYF; DNA: TGTGCCAGCAGCCGAGGGGGTACCCTCTCCTACGAGCAGTACTTC; size: -; V: TRBV7-9; J: TRBJ2-7; D: -
CDR3: CASSIALAGVGNEQFF; DNA: TGTGCCAGCAGTATCGCACTAGCGGGAGTAGGAAATGAGCAGTTCTTC; size: -; V: TRBV28; J: TRBJ2-1; D: TRBD2
CDR3: CASNIAGETFF; DNA: TGTGCCAGCAATATAGCGGGAGAGACGTTCTTC; size: -; V: TRBV6-5; J: TRBJ2-1; D: TRBD2
CDR3: CAISEGGDTEAFF; DNA: TGTGCCATCAGTGAGGGAGGGGATACTGAAGCTTTCTTT; size: -; V: TRBV10-3; J: TRBJ1-1; D: -
CDR3: CASSPLRQGGAEAFF; DNA: TGTGCCAGCAGCCCCTTAAGACAGGGAGGCGCTGAAGCTTTCTTT; size: few; V: TRBV7-8; J: TRBJ1-1; D: TRBD1
CDR3: CATKTVPGLSSNQPQHF; DNA: TGTGCCACTAAGACGGTGCCGGGTTTATCTAGCAATCAGCCCCAGCATTTT; size: -; V: TRBV19; J: TRBJ1-5; D: -
CDR3: CASSLSGDEQFF; DNA: TGTGCCAGCAGCTTGTCCGGAGATGAGCAGTTCTTC; size: -; V: TRBV5-6; J: TRBJ2-1; D: -
CDR3: CASSEGLGWRQPQHF; DNA: TGTGCCAGCAGTGAAGGATTGGGCTGGCGTCAGCCCCAGCATTTT; size: -; V: TRBV6-1; J: TRBJ1-5; D: -
CDR3: CASSWTGGPSTGELFF; DNA: TGTGCCAGCAGTTGGACGGGAGGGCCAAGCACCGGGGAGCTGTTTTTT; size: -; V: TRBV6-5; J: TRBJ2-2; D: TRBD2
CDR3: CASSPGTVGTLNTEAFF; DNA: TGCGCCAGCAGCCCCGGGACAGTCGGAACCTTGAACACTGAAGCTTTCTTT; size: -; V: TRBV5-1; J: TRBJ1-1; D: TRBD1
CDR3: CASSLAGVRTGGANVLTF; DNA: TGCGCCAGCAGCCTAGCAGGGGTACGAACGGGAGGGGCCAACGTCCTGACTTTC; size: -; V: TRBV4-1; J: TRBJ2-6; D: -
CDR3: CASSFGQVNTEAFF; DNA: TGTGCCAGCAGCTTCGGACAGGTGAACACTGAAGCTTTCTTT; size: -; V: TRBV11-2; J: TRBJ1-1; D: TRBD1
CDR3: CASSLGTGDEKLFF; DNA: TGTGCCAGCAGCTTAGGGACGGGGGATGAAAAACTGTTTTTT; size: -; V: TRBV7-9; J: TRBJ1-4; D: -
CDR3: CASSGTSGQADTQYF; DNA: TGTGCCAGCAGTGGGACTAGCGGTCAGGCAGATACGCAGTATTTT; size: -; V: TRBV28; J: TRBJ2-3; D: TRBD2
CDR3: CASSLPGLAGGDEQFF; DNA: TGCGCCAGCAGCTTACCGGGACTAGCGGGAGGGGATGAGCAGTTCTTC; size: -; V: TRBV5-1; J: TRBJ2-1; D: TRBD2
CDR3: CASSLDVGDVGGRTFF; DNA: TGTGCCAGCAGCTTAGACGTTGGGGATGTCGGGGGAAGAACTTTCTTT; size: -; V: TRBV7-2; J: TRBJ1-1; D: -
CDR3: CASSQVSNEKLFF; DNA: TGTGCCAGCAGCCAAGTGAGTAATGAAAAACTGTTTTTT; size: -; V: TRBV4-2; J: TRBJ1-4; D: -
CDR3: CASSLTGRGANSPLHF; DNA: TGCGCCAGCAGCTTGACAGGGAGGGGGGCAAATTCACCCCTCCACTTT; size: -; V: TRBV5-1; J: TRBJ1-6; D: -
CDR3: CASSEGTSANYGYTF; DNA: TGTGCCAGCAGTGAGGGGACATCCGCTAACTATGGCTACACCTTC; size: few; V: TRBV6-1; J: TRBJ1-2; D: -
CDR3: CATSRGQGRDEQYF; DNA: TGTGCCACCAGCAGAGGACAGGGGAGGGACGAGCAGTACTTC; size: -; V: TRBV15; J: TRBJ2-7; D: -
CDR3: CASSKVTPPYEQYF; DNA: TGTGCCAGCAGCAAAGTGACACCCCCCTACGAGCAGTACTTC; size: -; V: TRBV6-5; J: TRBJ2-7; D: -
CDR3: CASIRPGGQPQHF; DNA: TGTGCCAGCATCCGCCCCGGGGGGCAGCCCCAGCATTTT; size: -; V: TRBV28; J: TRBJ1-5; D: -
CDR3: CASRGTANYGYTF; DNA: TGTGCCAGCAGAGGGACAGCTAACTATGGCTACACCTTC; size: few; V: TRBV28; J: TRBJ1-2; D: TRBD1
CDR3: CATSSMGGVSNNEQFF; DNA: TGTGCCACCAGCTCCATGGGGGGGGTTTCGAACAATGAGCAGTTCTTC; size: -; V: TRBV15; J: TRBJ2-1; D: TRBD2
CDR3: CASSLGTPTTDTQYF; DNA: TGCGCCAGCAGCTTGGGCACACCCACCACAGATACGCAGTATTTT; size: few; V: TRBV5-1; J: TRBJ2-3; D: -
CDR3: CASILSAGGARTGELFF; DNA: TGTGCCAGCATCCTGTCCGCGGGGGGCGCGAGGACCGGGGAGCTGTTTTTT; size: few; V: TRBV7-2; J: TRBJ2-2; D: TRBD2
CDR3: CATSSGTYNSPLHF; DNA: TGTGCCACCAGCAGCGGGACCTATAATTCACCCCTCCACTTT; size: -; V: TRBV15; J: TRBJ1-6; D: -
CDR3: CASSLGQQETQYF; DNA: TGCGCCAGCAGCTTGGGACAGCAAGAGACCCAGTACTTC; size: -; V: TRBV5-1; J: TRBJ2-5; D: -
CDR3: CASSQGPGTEAFF; DNA: TGTGCCAGCAGCCAAGGCCCGGGGACTGAAGCTTTCTTT; size: -; V: TRBV3-1/TRBV3-2; J: TRBJ1-1; D: -
CDR3: CASSWQGAGEQYF; DNA: TGTGCCAGCAGCTGGCAGGGGGCTGGCGAGCAGTACTTC; size: -; V: TRBV7-3; J: TRBJ2-7; D: TRBD1
CDR3: CASSLGSGGAGGNTIYF; DNA: TGTGCCAGCAGCTTAGGATCGGGGGGCGCAGGCGGAAACACCATATATTTT; size: -; V: TRBV7-3; J: TRBJ1-3; D: -
CDR3: CASSPPSTGELFF; DNA: TGTGCCAGCAGTCCCCCTTCCACCGGGGAGCTGTTTTTT; size: -; V: TRBV12-3/TRBV12-4; J: TRBJ2-2; D: -
CDR3: CASTAQGFEQYF; DNA: TGTGCCAGCACCGCCCAGGGGTTCGAGCAGTACTTC; size: -; V: TRBV6-5; J: TRBJ2-7; D: -
CDR3: CASSSVGASGTDTQYF; DNA: TGTGCCAGTAGTAGCGTAGGGGCTAGCGGGACGGATACGCAGTATTTT; size: once; V: TRBV19; J: TRBJ2-3; D: TRBD2
CDR3: CASSYGQGNTEAFF; DNA: TGTGCCAGCAGTTACGGACAGGGGAACACTGAAGCTTTCTTT; size: -; V: TRBV6-5; J: TRBJ1-1; D: TRBD1
CDR3: CASSLLGVGDHQPQHF; DNA: TGTGCCAGCAGCTTATTAGGGGTGGGCGACCATCAGCCCCAGCATTTT; size: -; V: TRBV7-2; J: TRBJ1-5; D: -